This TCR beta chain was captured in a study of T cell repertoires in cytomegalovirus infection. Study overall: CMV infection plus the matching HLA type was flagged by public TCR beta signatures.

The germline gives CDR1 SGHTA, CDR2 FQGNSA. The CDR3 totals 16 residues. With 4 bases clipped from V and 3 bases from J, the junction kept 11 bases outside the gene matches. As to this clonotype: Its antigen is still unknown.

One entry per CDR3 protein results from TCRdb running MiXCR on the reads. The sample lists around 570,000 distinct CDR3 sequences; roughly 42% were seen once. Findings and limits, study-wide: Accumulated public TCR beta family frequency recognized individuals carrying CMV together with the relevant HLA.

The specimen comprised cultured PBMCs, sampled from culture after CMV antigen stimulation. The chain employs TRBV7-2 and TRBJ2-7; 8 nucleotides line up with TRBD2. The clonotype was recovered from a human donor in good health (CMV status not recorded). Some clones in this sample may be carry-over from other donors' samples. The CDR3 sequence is CASSSAGSGEYYEQYF. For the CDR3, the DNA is TGTGCCAGCAGCTCAGCAGGTAGCGGGGAATACTACGAGCAGTACTTC.